This TCR beta chain was profiled in a study of human T cells and chemical hapten exposure. From whole blood left unfractionated, total RNA was extracted. The CDR3 totals 16 residues. V shed 6 bases and J 3 bases; nucleotides not matched to a gene: 11. TCRdb re-called the 5' RACE reads with MiXCR, one entry per CDR3 protein. The sample holds under 150,000 distinct CDR3 sequences; approximately 20% are singletons and the top ten take approximately 3%. The rearrangement links TRBV12-3 or TRBV12-4 to TRBJ2-3, with TRBD2 matching over 8 bases. The receptor's source is a human donor in good health. The CDR3 region is CASSGRAALGTDTQYF. CDR3 sequence (DNA): TGTGCCAGCAGCGGGAGGGCCGCTTTAGGGACAGATACGCAGTATTTT.